The present T cell receptor beta chain was sequenced within a study of T cell changes during pregnancy in multiple sclerosis. Clones were sequenced by immunoSEQ multiplex PCR, and TCRdb holds only the in-frame ones, with some missing. Of 55,000 to 85,000 clones listed, about 90% are singletons. V shed 0 bases and J 3 bases; nucleotides not matched to a gene: 9. Germline CDR1 and CDR2: SGDLS and YYNGEE. The CDR3 consists of 18 residues. In this sample, this clone turned up once. This sequence was found in a female donor with multiple sclerosis, enrolled in a pregnancy study. The specimen comprised CD4+ T cells from peripheral blood mononuclear cells, sampled after pregnancy. The chain combines TRBV9 with TRBJ2-1; 10 positions agree with TRBD1. The CDR3 DNA reads as TGTGCCAGCAGCGTAGACCCGAGACAGGGGGCAGGCTACAATGAGCAGTTCTTC. Its translation: CASSVDPRQGAGYNEQFF.